These T cell receptor beta chains were read from a single sample in a study of shared clonotypes between healthy human individuals. The data were produced by immunoSEQ multiplex PCR, yet TCRdb's version contains in-frame clones alone and is incomplete. The sample has more than 1,200,000 clones, about 98.5% seen once. Sequencing used naive CD4+ T cells sorted from blood. These receptors originate from a man younger than 40 in good health. Each CDR3 is given with its conserved first and last residue. D genes are given only for firm matches. Size tells how often a clone was seen (once, few, many) or the class of an expanded clone, and some rows leave it out.

TRBJ1-2 | TRBV28 | - | - | CASSPGAIGYTF | TGTGCCAGCAGTCCCGGTGCGATAGGCTACACCTTC
TRBJ2-7 | TRBV28 | - | TRBD1 | CASSLSGTASYEQYF | TGTGCCAGCAGTCTTTCCGGGACAGCCTCCTACGAGCAGTACTTC
TRBJ1-3 | TRBV7-2 | - | - | CASSLVGTRGGNTIYF | TGTGCCAGCAGCTTAGTCGGGACGCGCGGAGGAAACACCATATATTTT
TRBJ2-7 | TRBV9 | once | - | CASSVDPGYEQYF | TGTGCCAGCAGCGTAGACCCTGGGTACGAGCAGTACTTC
TRBJ2-5 | TRBV2 | - | TRBD1 | CASRGQSQETQYF | TGTGCCAGCAGGGGACAGTCTCAAGAGACCCAGTACTTC
TRBJ2-7 | TRBV7-2 | once | TRBD2 | CASSLGLAPYEQYF | TGTGCCAGCAGCTTAGGACTAGCCCCCTACGAGCAGTACTTC
TRBJ2-1 | TRBV18 | - | - | CASSPTGGTGPEFF | TGTGCCAGCTCACCCACAGGTGGAACAGGGCCTGAGTTCTTC
TRBJ1-1 | TRBV13 | - | - | CASSTRPRQAAFF | TGTGCCAGCAGCACCCGCCCTAGGCAGGCCGCTTTCTTT
TRBJ2-1 | TRBV18 | - | TRBD2 | CASSPGLAGVIEQFF | TGTGCCAGCTCTCCGGGACTAGCGGGAGTTATTGAGCAGTTCTTC
TRBJ2-2 | TRBV4-3 | - | TRBD2 | CASSHLAGGAGELFF | TGCGCCAGCAGCCATTTAGCGGGAGGGGCCGGGGAGCTGTTTTTT
TRBJ2-1 | TRBV20-1 | - | - | CSVVGDNEQFF | TGCAGTGTTGTCGGCGACAATGAGCAGTTCTTC
TRBJ2-3 | TRBV5-1 | once | TRBD2 | CASRFGLGFTDTQYF | TGCGCCAGCCGTTTCGGACTAGGCTTCACAGATACGCAGTATTTT
TRBJ2-5 | TRBV28 | - | - | CASSRGRETQYF | TGTGCCAGCAGCAGGGGACGGGAGACCCAGTACTTC
TRBJ2-3 | TRBV5-5 | - | - | CASTLRGAYRSSTDTQYF | TGTGCCAGCACCCTTAGGGGAGCCTATAGGTCTAGCACAGATACGCAGTATTTT
TRBJ2-2 | TRBV18 | - | - | CASSPLRGDTGELFF | TGTGCCAGCTCTCCCCTAAGGGGGGACACCGGGGAGCTGTTTTTT
TRBJ1-5 | TRBV11-2 | - | - | CASSPGQPSNQPQHF | TGTGCCAGCAGCCCAGGACAACCTAGCAATCAGCCCCAGCATTTT
TRBJ2-5 | TRBV5-1 | - | - | CASSFVAERGETQYF | TGCGCCAGCAGCTTCGTCGCGGAACGGGGGGAGACCCAGTACTTC
TRBJ1-3 | TRBV5-1 | - | - | CASSLNVGAGGNTIYF | TGCGCCAGCAGCTTGAATGTGGGGGCAGGTGGAAACACCATATATTTT
TRBJ2-7 | TRBV19 | - | TRBD2 | CASSSSGRNEQYF | TGTGCCAGTAGTTCTAGCGGAAGGAACGAGCAGTACTTC
TRBJ2-2 | TRBV18 | - | - | CASSPRSMGNTGELFF | TGTGCCAGCTCACCGCGTTCAATGGGGAACACCGGGGAGCTGTTTTTT
TRBJ1-5 | TRBV10-3 | - | - | CAIRQRGDQPQHF | TGTGCCATCAGGCAGAGGGGGGATCAGCCCCAGCATTTT
TRBJ1-1 | TRBV5-1 | - | - | CASSLAGTDDTEAFF | TGCGCCAGCAGCTTGGCTGGGACGGATGACACTGAAGCTTTCTTT
TRBJ1-1 | TRBV27 | once | - | CASSFAGSLNTEAFF | TGTGCCAGCAGTTTTGCGGGCAGTTTGAACACTGAAGCTTTCTTT
TRBJ2-4 | TRBV18 | - | - | CASSPSLGGGRGKNIQYF | TGTGCCAGCTCACCTTCCTTAGGAGGGGGCCGTGGCAAAAACATTCAGTACTTC
TRBJ2-7 | TRBV6-1 | - | - | CASTAGQSSYEQYF | TGTGCCAGCACCGCGGGCCAGAGCTCCTACGAGCAGTACTTC
TRBJ1-2 | TRBV6-1 | - | - | CASSEQNYGYTF | TGTGCCAGCAGTGAACAGAACTATGGCTACACCTTC
TRBJ1-1 | TRBV5-4 | - | - | CASTEAGTILNTEAFF | TGTGCCTCCACGGAGGCAGGAACAATACTTAACACTGAAGCTTTCTTT
TRBJ2-7 | TRBV15 | once | TRBD1 | CATSSKGGAEQYF | TGTGCCACCAGCAGCAAAGGGGGCGCCGAGCAGTACTTC
TRBJ1-5 | TRBV29-1 | - | - | CSCGDSNQPQHF | TGCAGCTGTGGGGACAGCAATCAGCCCCAGCATTTT
TRBJ2-5 | TRBV2 | - | TRBD2 | CASGGLAEAGTQYF | TGTGCCAGCGGCGGACTAGCGGAGGCAGGGACCCAGTACTTC
TRBJ2-1 | TRBV18 | - | TRBD2 | CASSPAGLAGGRVYNEQFF | TGTGCCAGCTCACCCGCTGGACTAGCGGGAGGTCGTGTCTACAATGAGCAGTTCTTC
TRBJ1-4 | TRBV5-4 | - | TRBD1 | CASSSHGTGGSSANEKLFF | TGTGCCAGCAGCTCTCATGGGACAGGGGGCTCCTCAGCTAATGAAAAACTGTTTTTT
TRBJ1-1 | TRBV27 | - | TRBD1 | CASSLWGRGTGGYTEAFF | TGTGCCAGCAGTTTATGGGGACGCGGGACAGGCGGATACACTGAAGCTTTCTTT
TRBJ2-7 | TRBV5-1 | - | - | CASSWGRGLYYEQYF | TGCGCCAGCAGCTGGGGGCGGGGACTTTACTACGAGCAGTACTTC
TRBJ2-5 | TRBV6-1 | - | TRBD1 | CASSDPHRGSLETQYF | TGTGCCAGCAGTGATCCCCACAGGGGGTCTCTGGAGACCCAGTACTTC
TRBJ1-1 | TRBV9 | - | - | CASSAGTEAFF | TGTGCCAGCAGCGCAGGGACAGAAGCTTTCTTT
TRBJ2-3 | TRBV7-2 | - | - | CASSLALGGISTDTQYF | TGTGCCAGCAGCTTAGCGCTCGGGGGTATATCCACAGATACGCAGTATTTT
TRBJ1-4 | TRBV29-1 | once | - | CSVARTQGKLFF | TGCAGCGTCGCCCGGACTCAGGGAAAACTGTTTTTT
TRBJ2-7 | TRBV7-9 | - | - | CASSPQVLISYEQYF | TGTGCCAGCAGCCCGCAGGTTCTCATATCCTACGAGCAGTACTTC
TRBJ2-7 | TRBV5-1 | once | - | CASSLGLDLYEQYF | TGCGCCAGCAGCTTGGGACTAGACCTCTACGAGCAGTACTTC
TRBJ2-7 | TRBV19 | - | - | CASSPRVGGSYEQYF | TGTGCCAGTAGTCCGAGGGTTGGAGGTTCCTACGAGCAGTACTTC
TRBJ2-7 | TRBV5-6 | - | - | CASSVTGYEQYF | TGTGCCAGCAGCGTGACAGGCTACGAGCAGTACTTC
TRBJ2-1 | TRBV6-5 | - | TRBD2 | CASTWSGNSYNEQFF | TGTGCCAGCACTTGGAGCGGGAACTCCTACAATGAGCAGTTCTTC
TRBJ2-1 | TRBV5-5 | few | TRBD2 | CASSFGTSGYNEQFF | TGTGCCAGCAGCTTTGGGACTAGCGGATACAATGAGCAGTTCTTC
TRBJ2-7 | TRBV6-5 | - | - | CASSYSILALYEQYF | TGTGCCAGCAGTTACTCTATCCTAGCCCTCTACGAGCAGTACTTC